Each of the 9 T cell receptor beta chains below was sequenced from the same sample in a study of technical replicates of blood from several donors (dated by TCRdb to 2016 to 2017). Library method: the immunoSEQ multiplex PCR assay. The clones in this table, taken by TCRdb from immuneACCESS, are in-frame only. Not every clone is retained; where verified, under half of the shortfall comes from an unresolved V gene, and the cause of the rest is unknown. The sample table contains around 97,000 clones; only one count was recorded for approximately 94% of them. The ten largest clones add up to roughly 0.35% of the sample. Sequencing used T cells isolated from PBMCs. These receptors were obtained from a human donor in good health.

V gene TRBV6-5 combines with J gene TRBJ2-3; D possibly corresponds to TRBD2 (6 bases). In germline, CDR1 is MNHEY, CDR2 SVGAGI. The length of the CDR3 is 15 residues. Trimming stripped 0 bases from V and 0 bases from J, with 7 bases between. In DNA, the CDR3 is TGTGCCAGCAGTTACTCCGGGACTAGCACAGATACGCAGTATTTT. Residues: CASSYSGTSTDTQYF.

The chain couples TRBV4-1 to TRBJ2-5; D gene uncertain. The germline V and J ends were trimmed by 4 bases and 5 bases, with 14 bases remaining between them. The CDR3 is 14 amino acids. Germline V gene lookup returns CDR1 MGHRA and CDR2 YSYEKL. CDR3 bases: TGCGCCAGCAGCCCCAGACCCGCTAGGGAGACCCAGTACTTC. Protein: CASSPRPARETQYF.

CDR3 amino acids: CASKGLAGELFF. DNA of the CDR3: TGTGCCAGCAAGGGGTTGGCCGGGGAGCTGTTTTTT. The chain carries TRBV5-8 and TRBJ2-2; possible D gene TRBD1, 5 bases. The CDR3 is made up of 12 amino acids. Germline values: CDR1 SGHTS, CDR2 YDEGEE. Trimming pared 6 bases from V and 6 bases from J, leaving 9 bases between.

This rearrangement joins TRBV21-1 to TRBJ2-1; the tabulated D call, TRBD2, remains unverified against the DNA. TRBV21-1 is recorded as a pseudogene. CDR3 length equals 15 residues. DNA for the CDR3: TGTGCCAGCAGCAAACCCAATTTTAGTCTCGATGAGCAGTTCTTC. It specifies CASSKPNFSLDEQFF.

The chain carries TRBV15 and TRBJ1-2; D is unclear. CDR1 LNHNV and CDR2 YYDKDF come from the germline V gene (reference sequence). This CDR3 region has 15 residues. The V end was cut by 0 bases, the J end by 7 bases, with 15 bases between. Written as DNA, the CDR3 is TGTGCCACCAGCAGAGAGTACCAGGAGGCGAGTGGCTACACCTTC. It translates to CATSREYQEASGYTF.

The chain links TRBV28 to TRBJ2-3, with D maybe TRBD1 (5 bases). CDR3 length: 14 amino acids. Looked up from germline, CDR1 is MDHEN and CDR2 is SYDVKM. The germline V and J ends were trimmed by 2 bases and 2 bases, with 8 bases remaining between them. The CDR3 DNA is TGTGCCAGCAGTTTACAGGGCTTCACAGATACGCAGTATTTT. It specifies CASSLQGFTDTQYF.

Here the CDR3 DNA reads TGCGCCAGCAGCTTGGGCCGCGGGACAGGGGATCTACAAGAGACCCAGTACTTC. Amino acids: CASSLGRGTGDLQETQYF. The V gene is TRBV5-1, the J gene TRBJ2-5; TRBD1 matches at 10 bases. Trimming removed 0 bases from V and 2 bases from J; junction bases left unmatched: 10. Germline CDR1 SGHRS, CDR2 YFSETQ. The CDR3 sequence is 18 residues long.

This chain joins TRBV5-6 and TRBJ2-7, with D perhaps TRBD1 (5 bases). Trimming left V 2 bases short and J 6 bases short, with 15 bases between. CDR3 length: 14 amino acids. The V gene's germline CDR1 is SGHDT and CDR2 YYEEEE. The CDR3 DNA is TGTGCCAGCAGCTTACAGGTAATCTCTGCCGAGCAGTACTTC. Its translation is CASSLQVISAEQYF.

The genes are TRBV2 and TRBJ1-1; no definite D call. CDR3 size: 13 residues. Germline V lookup: CDR1 SNHLY, CDR2 FYNNEI. Trimming shortened V by 4 bases and J by 0 bases, and 6 bases separated the two germline ends. The CDR3 region has the DNA TGTGCCAGCAGTGTAGAGATGAACACTGAAGCTTTCTTT. Its protein is CASSVEMNTEAFF.